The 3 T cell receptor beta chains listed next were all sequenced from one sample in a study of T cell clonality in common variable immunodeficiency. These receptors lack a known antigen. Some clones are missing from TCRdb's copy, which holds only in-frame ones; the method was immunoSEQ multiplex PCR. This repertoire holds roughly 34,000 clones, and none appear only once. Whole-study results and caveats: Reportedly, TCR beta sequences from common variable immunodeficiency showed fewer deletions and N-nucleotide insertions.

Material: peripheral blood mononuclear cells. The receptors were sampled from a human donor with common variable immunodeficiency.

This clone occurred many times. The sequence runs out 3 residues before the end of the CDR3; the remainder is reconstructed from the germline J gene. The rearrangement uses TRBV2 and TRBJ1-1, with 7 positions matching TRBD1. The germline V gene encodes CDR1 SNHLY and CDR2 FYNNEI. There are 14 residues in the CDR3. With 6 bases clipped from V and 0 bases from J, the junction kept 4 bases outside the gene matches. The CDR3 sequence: CASRETGLNTEAFF. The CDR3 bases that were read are TGTGCCAGCAGGGAGACAGGGTTGAACACTGAA. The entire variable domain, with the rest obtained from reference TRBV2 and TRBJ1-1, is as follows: EPEVTQTPSHQVTQMGQEVILRCVPISNHLYFYWYRQILGQKVEFLVSFYNNEISEKSEIFDDQFSVERPDGSNFTLKIRSTKLEDSAMYFCASRETGLNTEAFFGQGTRLTVV.

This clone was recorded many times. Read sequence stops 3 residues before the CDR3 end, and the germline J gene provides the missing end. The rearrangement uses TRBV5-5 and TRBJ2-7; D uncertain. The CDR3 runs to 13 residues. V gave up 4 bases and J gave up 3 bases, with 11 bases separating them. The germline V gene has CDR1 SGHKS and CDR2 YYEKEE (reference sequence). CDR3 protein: CASSPLTDYEQYF. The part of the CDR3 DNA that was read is TGTGCCAGCAGCCCACTAACGGACTACGAG.

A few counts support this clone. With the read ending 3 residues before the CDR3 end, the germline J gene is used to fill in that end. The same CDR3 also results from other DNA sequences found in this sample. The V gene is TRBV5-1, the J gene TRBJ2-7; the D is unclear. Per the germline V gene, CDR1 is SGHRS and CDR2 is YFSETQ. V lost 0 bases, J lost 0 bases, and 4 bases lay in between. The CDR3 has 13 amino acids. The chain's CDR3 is CASSLEASYEQYF. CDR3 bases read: TGCGCCAGCAGCTTGGAGGCCTCCTACGAG. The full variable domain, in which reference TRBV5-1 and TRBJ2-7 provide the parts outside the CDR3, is KAGVTQTPRYLIKTRGQQVTLSCSPISGHRSVSWYQQTPGQGLQFLFEYFSETQRNKGNFPGRFSGRQFSNSRSEMNVSTLELGDSALYLCASSLEASYEQYFGPGTRLTVT.